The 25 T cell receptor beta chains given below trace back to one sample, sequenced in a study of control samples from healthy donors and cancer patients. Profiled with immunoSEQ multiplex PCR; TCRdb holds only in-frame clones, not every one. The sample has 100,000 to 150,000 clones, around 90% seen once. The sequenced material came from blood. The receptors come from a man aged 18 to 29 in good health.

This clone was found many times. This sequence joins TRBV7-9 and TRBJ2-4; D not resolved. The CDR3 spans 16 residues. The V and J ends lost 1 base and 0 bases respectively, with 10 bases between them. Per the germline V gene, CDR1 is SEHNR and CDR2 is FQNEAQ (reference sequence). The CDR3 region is CASSLGAGLAKNIQYF. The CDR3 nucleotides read TGTGCCAGCAGCTTAGGCGCAGGTTTAGCCAAAAACATTCAGTACTTC. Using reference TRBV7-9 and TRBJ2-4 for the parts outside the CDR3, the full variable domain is DTGVSQNPRHKITKRGQNVTFRCDPISEHNRLYWYRQTLGQGPEFLTYFQNEAQLEKSRLLSDRFSAERPKGSFSTLEIQRTEQGDSAMYLCASSLGAGLAKNIQYFGAGTRLSVL.

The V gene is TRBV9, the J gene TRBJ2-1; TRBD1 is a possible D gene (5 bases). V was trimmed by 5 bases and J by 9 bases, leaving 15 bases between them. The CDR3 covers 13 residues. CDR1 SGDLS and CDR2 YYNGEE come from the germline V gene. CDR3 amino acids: CASSNTQGGEQFF. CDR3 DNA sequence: TGTGCCAGCAGTAATACTCAGGGTGGTGAGCAGTTCTTC.

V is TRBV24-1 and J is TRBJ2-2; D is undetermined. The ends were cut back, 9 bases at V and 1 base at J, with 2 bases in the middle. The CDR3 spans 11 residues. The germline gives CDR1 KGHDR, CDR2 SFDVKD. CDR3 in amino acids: CATQNTGELFF. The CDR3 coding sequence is TGTGCCACCCAGAACACCGGGGAGCTGTTTTTT.

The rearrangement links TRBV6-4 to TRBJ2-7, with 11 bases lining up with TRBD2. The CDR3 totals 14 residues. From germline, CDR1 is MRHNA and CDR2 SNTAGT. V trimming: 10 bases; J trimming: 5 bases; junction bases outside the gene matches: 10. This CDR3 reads CATKTTSGANEQYF. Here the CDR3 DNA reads TGTGCCACCAAGACGACTAGCGGGGCCAACGAGCAGTACTTC.

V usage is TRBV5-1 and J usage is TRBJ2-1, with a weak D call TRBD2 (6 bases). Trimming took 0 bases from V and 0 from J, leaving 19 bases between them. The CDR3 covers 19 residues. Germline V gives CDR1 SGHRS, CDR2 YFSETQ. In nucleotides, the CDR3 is TGCGCCAGCAGCTTGGGCTTCGGGAGATCCGCCACCTCCTACAATGAGCAGTTCTTC. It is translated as CASSLGFGRSATSYNEQFF.

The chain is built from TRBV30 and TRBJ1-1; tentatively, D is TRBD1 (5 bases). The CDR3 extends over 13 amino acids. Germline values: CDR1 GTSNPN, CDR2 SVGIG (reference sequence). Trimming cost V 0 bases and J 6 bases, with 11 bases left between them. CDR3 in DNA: TGTGCCTGGAGTGTACGGCCGGGGGCTGAAGCTTTCTTT. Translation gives CAWSVRPGAEAFF.

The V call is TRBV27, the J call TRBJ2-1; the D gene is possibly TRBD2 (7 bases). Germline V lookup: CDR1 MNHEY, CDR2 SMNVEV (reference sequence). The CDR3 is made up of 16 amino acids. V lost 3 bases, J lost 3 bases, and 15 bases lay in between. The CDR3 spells CASSFQGGAVYNEQFF. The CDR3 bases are TGTGCCAGCAGTTTTCAAGGGGGGGCCGTCTACAATGAGCAGTTCTTC.

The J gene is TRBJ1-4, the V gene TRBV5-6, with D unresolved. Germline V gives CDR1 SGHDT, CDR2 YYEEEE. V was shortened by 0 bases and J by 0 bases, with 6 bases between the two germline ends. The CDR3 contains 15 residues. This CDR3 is CASSLVKATNEKLFF. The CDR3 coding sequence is TGTGCCAGCAGCTTGGTGAAAGCAACTAATGAAAAACTGTTTTTT.

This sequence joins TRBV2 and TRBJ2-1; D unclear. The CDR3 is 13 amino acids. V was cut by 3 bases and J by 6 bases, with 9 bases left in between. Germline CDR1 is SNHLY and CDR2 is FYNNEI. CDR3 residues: CASSDAGINEQFF. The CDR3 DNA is TGTGCCAGCAGTGACGCTGGTATCAATGAGCAGTTCTTC.

CDR3 in DNA: TGTGCCAGCAGTGAACCGGGAGGTGATCTCTACGAGCAGTACTTC. It yields the protein CASSEPGGDLYEQYF. The chain carries TRBV6-1 and TRBJ2-7; 7 nucleotides match TRBD2. J lost 3 bases, V lost 2 bases, and 7 bases had no gene match. The CDR3 has 15 residues. Germline CDR1 MNHNS, CDR2 SASEGT.

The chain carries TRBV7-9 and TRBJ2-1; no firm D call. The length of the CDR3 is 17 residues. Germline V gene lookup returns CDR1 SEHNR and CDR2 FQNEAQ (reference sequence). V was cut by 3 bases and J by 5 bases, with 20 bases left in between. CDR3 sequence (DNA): TGTGCCAGCAGCTTGGGATTCGGTGGGCCCCCGGACAATGAGCAGTTCTTC. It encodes CASSLGFGGPPDNEQFF.

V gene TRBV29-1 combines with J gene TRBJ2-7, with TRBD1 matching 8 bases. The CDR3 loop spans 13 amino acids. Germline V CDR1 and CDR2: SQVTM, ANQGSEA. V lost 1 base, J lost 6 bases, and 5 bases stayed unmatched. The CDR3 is CSVEAQGVGEQYF. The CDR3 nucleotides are TGCAGCGTTGAAGCACAGGGGGTAGGCGAGCAGTACTTC.

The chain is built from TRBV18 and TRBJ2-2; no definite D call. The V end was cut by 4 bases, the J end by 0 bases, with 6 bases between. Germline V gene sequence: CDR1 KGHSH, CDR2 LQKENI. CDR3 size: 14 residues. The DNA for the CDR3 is TGTGCCAGCTCACTCCAGGCGAACACCGGGGAGCTGTTTTTT. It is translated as CASSLQANTGELFF.

CDR3 protein: CASSGDAGTGEKLFF. In DNA, the CDR3 is TGTGCCAGCAGTGGAGATGCGGGGACTGGCGAAAAACTGTTTTTT. The chain joins TRBV6-4 to TRBJ1-4; perhaps TRBD1 as D (5 bases). CDR1 and CDR2 from the germline V gene are MRHNA and SNTAGT. V gave up 4 bases and J gave up 8 bases, with 17 bases separating them. CDR3 length: 15 residues.

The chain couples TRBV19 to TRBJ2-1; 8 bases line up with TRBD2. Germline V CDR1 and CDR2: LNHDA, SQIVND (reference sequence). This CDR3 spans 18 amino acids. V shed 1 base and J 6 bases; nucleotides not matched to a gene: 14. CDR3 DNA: TGTGCCAGTAGTATAGTGGCTTTACTAGCGGCGGTAGGCAATGAGCAGTTCTTC. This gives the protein CASSIVALLAAVGNEQFF.

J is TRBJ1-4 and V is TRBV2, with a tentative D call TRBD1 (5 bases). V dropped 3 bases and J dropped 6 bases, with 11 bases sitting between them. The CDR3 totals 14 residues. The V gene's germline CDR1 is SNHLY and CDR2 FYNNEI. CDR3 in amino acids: CASSDKRGDEKLFF. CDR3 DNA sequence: TGTGCCAGCAGTGATAAACGGGGGGATGAAAAACTGTTTTTT.

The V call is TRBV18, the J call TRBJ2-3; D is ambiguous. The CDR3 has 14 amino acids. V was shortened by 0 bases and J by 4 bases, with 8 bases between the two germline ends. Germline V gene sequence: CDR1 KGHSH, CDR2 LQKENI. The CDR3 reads CASSPPPLPDTQYF. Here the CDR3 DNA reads TGTGCCAGCTCACCACCGCCGTTACCAGATACGCAGTATTTT.

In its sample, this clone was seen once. The CDR3 DNA follows: TGTGCCAGTAGCAGGGTTCGGGCTGAAGCTTTCTTT. Residues: CASSRVRAEAFF. The chain carries TRBV19 and TRBJ1-1; D might be TRBD1 (5 bases). Germline-derived CDR1 and CDR2 are LNHDA and SQIVND (reference sequence). CDR3 length: 12 residues. Trimming stripped 6 bases from V and 6 bases from J, with 11 bases between.

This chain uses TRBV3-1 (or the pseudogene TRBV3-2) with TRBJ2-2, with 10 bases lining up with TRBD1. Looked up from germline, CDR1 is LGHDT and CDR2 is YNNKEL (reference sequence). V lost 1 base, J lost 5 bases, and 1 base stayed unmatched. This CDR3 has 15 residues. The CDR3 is CASSQGGQGTGELFF. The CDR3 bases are TGTGCCAGCAGCCAAGGGGGACAGGGGACCGGGGAGCTGTTTTTT.

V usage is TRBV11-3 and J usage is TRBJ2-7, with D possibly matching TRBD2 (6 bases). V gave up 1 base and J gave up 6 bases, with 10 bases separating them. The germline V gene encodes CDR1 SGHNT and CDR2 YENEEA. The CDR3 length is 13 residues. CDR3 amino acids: CASSLVVGGEQYF. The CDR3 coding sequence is TGTGCCAGCAGCTTAGTAGTGGGGGGCGAGCAGTACTTC.

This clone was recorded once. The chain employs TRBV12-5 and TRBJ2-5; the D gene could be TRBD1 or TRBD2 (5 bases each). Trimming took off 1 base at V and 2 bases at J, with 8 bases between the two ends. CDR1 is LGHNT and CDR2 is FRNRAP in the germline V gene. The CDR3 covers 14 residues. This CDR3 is CASGLGGKQETQYF. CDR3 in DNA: TGTGCTAGTGGTTTGGGGGGGAAGCAAGAGACCCAGTACTTC.

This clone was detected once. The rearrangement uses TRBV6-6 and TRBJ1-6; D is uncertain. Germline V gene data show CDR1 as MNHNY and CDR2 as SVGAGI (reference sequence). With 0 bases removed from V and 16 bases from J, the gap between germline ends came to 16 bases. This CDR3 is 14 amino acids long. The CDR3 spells CASSYSKDRPELHF. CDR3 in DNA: TGTGCCAGCAGTTACTCGAAGGACCGCCCAGAACTCCACTTT.

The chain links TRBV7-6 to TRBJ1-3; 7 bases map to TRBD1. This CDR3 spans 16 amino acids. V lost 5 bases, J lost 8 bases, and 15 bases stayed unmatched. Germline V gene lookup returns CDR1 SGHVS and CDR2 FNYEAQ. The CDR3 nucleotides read TGTGCCAGCAGCCCCCCCCCGACAGGGAGGCGGGACACCATATATTTT. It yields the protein CASSPPPTGRRDTIYF.

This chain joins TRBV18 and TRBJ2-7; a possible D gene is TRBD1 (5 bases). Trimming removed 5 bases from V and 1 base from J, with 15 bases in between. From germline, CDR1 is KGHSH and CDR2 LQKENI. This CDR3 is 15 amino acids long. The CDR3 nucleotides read TGTGCCAGCTCAGTTATCCAGGGTTCGTCCTACGAGCAGTACTTC. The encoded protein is CASSVIQGSSYEQYF.

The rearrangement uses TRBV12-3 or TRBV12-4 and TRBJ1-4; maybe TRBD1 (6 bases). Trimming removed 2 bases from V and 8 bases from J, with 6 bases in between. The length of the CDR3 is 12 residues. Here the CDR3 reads CASSLTGEKLFF. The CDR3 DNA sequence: TGTGCCAGCAGTTTAACAGGGGAAAAACTGTTTTTT.